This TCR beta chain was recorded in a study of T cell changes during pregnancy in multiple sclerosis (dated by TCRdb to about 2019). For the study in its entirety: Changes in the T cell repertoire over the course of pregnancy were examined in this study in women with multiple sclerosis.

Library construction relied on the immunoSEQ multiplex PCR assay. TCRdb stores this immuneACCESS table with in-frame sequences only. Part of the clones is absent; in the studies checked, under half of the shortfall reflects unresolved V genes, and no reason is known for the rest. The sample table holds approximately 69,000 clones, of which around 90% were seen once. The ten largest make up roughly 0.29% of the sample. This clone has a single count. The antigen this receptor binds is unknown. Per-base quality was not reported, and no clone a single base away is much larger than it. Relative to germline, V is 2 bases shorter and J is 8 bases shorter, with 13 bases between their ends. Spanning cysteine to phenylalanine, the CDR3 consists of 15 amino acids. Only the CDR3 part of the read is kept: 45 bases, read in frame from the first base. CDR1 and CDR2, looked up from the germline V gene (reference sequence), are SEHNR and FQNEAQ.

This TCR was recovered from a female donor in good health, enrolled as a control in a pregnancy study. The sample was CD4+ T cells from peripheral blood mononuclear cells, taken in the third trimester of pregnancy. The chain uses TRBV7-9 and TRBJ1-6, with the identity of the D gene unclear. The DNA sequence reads TGTGCCAGCAGCTTATCCACCCCGGGTGATTCACCCCTCCACTTT. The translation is CASSLSTPGDSPLHF. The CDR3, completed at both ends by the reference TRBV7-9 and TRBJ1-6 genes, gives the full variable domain DTGVSQNPRHKITKRGQNVTFRCDPISEHNRLYWYRQTLGQGPEFLTYFQNEAQLEKSRLLSDRFSAERPKGSFSTLEIQRTEQGDSAMYLCASSLSTPGDSPLHFGNGTRLTVT.